The 13 T cell receptor beta chains presented below share a single source sample, sequenced in a study of blood T cell repertoires in COVID-19 (dated by TCRdb to the early 2020s). Receptor amplification or capture employed the immunoSEQ multiplex PCR assay. TCRdb took this table from immuneACCESS and kept in-frame rearrangements with V and J called. Such tables lack part of the clones; where checked against another copy, unresolved V genes explain under half of the gap, and the rest is unexplained. This sample is represented by more than 70,000 clones; around 83% of them were singletons. Jointly, the top ten make up 22% of the sample. Sequenced material: peripheral blood. The receptors here all came from an elderly woman in a cohort sampled during active or convalescent COVID-19.

This clone was recorded only once. The V gene is TRBV21-1, the J gene TRBJ2-7; no check of the table's D call, TRBD1, against the DNA was made. TRBV21-1 is shown as a pseudogene. This CDR3 comprises 15 residues. The CDR3 region has the DNA TGTGCCAGCAGCAAAATCAGGTTTGTTACTTGCGAGCAGTACTTC. Translation: CASSKIRFVTCEQYF.

The chain employs TRBV30 and TRBJ2-4, with D possibly TRBD1 on 6 matching bases. Between the trimmed V and J ends, which lost 4 bases and 7 bases, there was a span of 14 bases. Germline CDR1 GTSNPN, CDR2 SVGIG (reference sequence). The length of the CDR3 is 13 residues. The CDR3 region is CAWMGHKRNIQYF. The DNA of the CDR3 is TGTGCCTGGATGGGACATAAACGCAACATTCAGTACTTC.

The chain couples TRBV18 to TRBJ1-1; 7 positions match TRBD1. J gave up 3 bases and V 3 bases, and 1 base lay outside the gene matches. The CDR3 has 13 amino acids. Germline loops: CDR1 KGHSH, CDR2 LQKENI. CDR3 DNA: TGTGCCAGCTCACCCGGGACAGACACTGAAGCTTTCTTT. Translated, it gives CASSPGTDTEAFF.

V is TRBV2 and J is TRBJ2-3, with a tentative D call TRBD1 (6 bases). Germline V gene data show CDR1 as SNHLY and CDR2 as FYNNEI. V was trimmed by 10 bases and J by 6 bases, leaving 17 bases between them. The CDR3 totals 13 residues. CDR3 sequence: CATSTGLTDTQYF. Written as DNA, the CDR3 is TGTGCCACATCGACAGGACTTACTGATACGCAGTATTTT.

J is TRBJ2-2 and V is TRBV30, with D possibly being TRBD2 (6 bases). Germline V gene sequence: CDR1 GTSNPN, CDR2 SVGIG (reference sequence). V lost 2 bases and J lost 8, with 15 bases in between. The CDR3 consists of 14 residues. The CDR3 region is CAWSSGEGFGELFF. The CDR3 nucleotides are TGTGCCTGGAGTTCGGGGGAAGGGTTTGGGGAGCTGTTTTTT.

This clone has only one observation. The J gene is TRBJ2-7, the V gene TRBV29-1; D possibly corresponds to TRBD2 (5 bases). The germline V gene has CDR1 SQVTM and CDR2 ANQGSEA. The length of the CDR3 is 14 residues. Trimming removed 5 bases at V and 3 bases at J, with 17 bases between. CDR3: CSVSRPPEGYEQYV. CDR3 nucleotides: TGCAGCGTTTCCAGACCCCCTGAGGGCTACGAGCAGTACGTC.

About this clone itself: Other DNA variants within this sample encode the same CDR3. This chain uses TRBV28 with TRBJ2-1, with D perhaps matching TRBD1 (6 bases). V lost 2 bases, J lost 8 bases, and 7 bases lay in between. The CDR3 runs to 12 residues. Germline V gene data show CDR1 as MDHEN and CDR2 as SYDVKM. The CDR3 DNA reads as TGTGCCAGCAGTTTAACAGGGTATGAGCAGTTCTTC. As protein: CASSLTGYEQFF.

The rearrangement uses TRBV27 and TRBJ2-2, with 11 bases aligning to TRBD1. There are 15 residues in the CDR3. The trim removed 8 bases at V and 6 bases at J, leaving 8 bases unmatched. Germline V gene data show CDR1 as MNHEY and CDR2 as SMNVEV (reference sequence). Here the CDR3 reads CASRSAGQGAGELFF. CDR3 DNA: TGTGCCAGCCGGTCGGCGGGACAGGGGGCCGGGGAGCTGTTTTTT.

The chain links TRBV18 to TRBJ2-3; D is unclear. V lost 5 bases to trimming and J lost 0 bases, with 9 bases between them. Germline CDR1 is KGHSH and CDR2 is LQKENI. The CDR3 covers 14 residues. The CDR3 sequence is CASSSRLSTDTQYF. CDR3 DNA: TGTGCCAGCTCATCACGGCTTAGCACAGATACGCAGTATTTT.

This chain connects TRBV10-1 to TRBJ2-2; 10 bases line up with TRBD2. Germline V lookup: CDR1 WNHNN, CDR2 SYGVQD (reference sequence). After removal of 8 bases from V and 3 bases from J, the junction contained 3 bases not matched to a gene. CDR3 length: 14 amino acids. As DNA, the CDR3 is TGCGCCAGCCGAGGACTAGCGGACACCGGGGAGCTGTTTTTT. Its translation is CASRGLADTGELFF.

The chain links TRBV19 to TRBJ2-1; TRBD2 agrees at 7 bases. Germline V gene data show CDR1 as LNHDA and CDR2 as SQIVND (reference sequence). The CDR3 extends over 12 amino acids. Trimming cost V 3 bases and J 9 bases; bases outside gene matches: 2. The CDR3 is CASSIGGSEQFF. The CDR3 coding sequence is TGTGCCAGTAGTATCGGCGGGAGTGAGCAGTTCTTC. The complete variable domain, with remaining parts taken from reference TRBV19 and TRBJ2-1, reads DGGITQSPKYLFRKEGQNVTLSCEQNLNHDAMYWYRQDPGQGLRLIYYSQIVNDFQKGDIAEGYSVSREKKESFPLTVTSAQKNPTAFYLCASSIGGSEQFFGPGTRLTVL.

The gene calls are TRBV3-1 (or the pseudogene TRBV3-2) and TRBJ1-6; TRBD1 aligns across 7 bases. Germline V gene lookup returns CDR1 LGHDT and CDR2 YNNKEL (reference sequence). This CDR3 has 16 residues. J was trimmed by 7 bases and V by 4 bases; bases with no gene match: 10. Here the CDR3 reads CASSPGTALVNSPLHF. The CDR3 nucleotides read TGTGCCAGCAGCCCAGGGACAGCGCTTGTAAATTCACCCCTCCACTTT.

This chain uses TRBV12-3 or TRBV12-4 with TRBJ1-2, with 10 nucleotides matching TRBD1. V lost 8 bases, J lost 8 bases, and 8 bases stayed unmatched. The CDR3 runs to 13 residues. This CDR3 reads CASGRGTGEGYTF. The CDR3 coding sequence is TGTGCCAGCGGCCGAGGGACAGGGGAAGGCTACACCTTC.